Listed here are 10 T cell receptor beta chains from one sample, sequenced in a study of persistence of HIV-infected CD4 T cells. Sequencing used immunoSEQ version 4 in survey mode. Profiled with immunoSEQ multiplex PCR; TCRdb holds only in-frame clones, not every one. The sample yields about 40,000 clones, 70% to 80% seen once. Overlapping HIV-1 Gag 15-mer peptides at roughly 1 ug per peptide per mL were used. Sorted nonresponding memory CD4+ T cells were CD40L-negative, CD69-negative, CD45RO-high. These receptors are not linked to any known antigen. The specimen comprised CD4+ T cells sorted from PBMCs after approximately 18-hour stimulation, sampled from a patient who received antiretroviral therapy. The receptors shown here come from an adult man with HIV who was CMV-seropositive.

The V and J genes are TRBV9 and TRBJ1-1; D remains unclear. The CDR3 extends over 13 amino acids. The germline V gene has CDR1 SGDLS and CDR2 YYNGEE. The V end was cut by 0 bases, the J end by 4 bases, with 7 bases between. The CDR3 reads CASSVGTVTEAFF. CDR3 sequence (DNA): TGTGCCAGCAGCGTAGGGACGGTCACTGAAGCTTTCTTT.

This clone was picked up one time. The CDR3 loop reads CASSQGDNSPLHF. Written as DNA, the CDR3 is TGTGCCAGCTCACAGGGGGACAATTCACCCCTCCACTTT. The chain employs TRBV18 and TRBJ1-6, with D maybe TRBD1 (6 bases). This CDR3 comprises 13 residues. Germline values: CDR1 KGHSH, CDR2 LQKENI. V lost 4 bases, J lost 7 bases, and 8 bases lay in between.

The chain has TRBV25-1 and TRBJ2-2; a possible D gene is TRBD1 (6 bases). Germline CDR1 is MGHDK and CDR2 is SYGVNS. This CDR3 spans 14 amino acids. The ends were cut back, 3 bases at V and 7 bases at J, with 12 bases in the middle. CDR3 nucleotide sequence: TGTGCCAGCAGTGACGGACAGAGGATCGGGGAGCTGTTTTTT. As protein: CASSDGQRIGELFF.

This chain uses TRBV6-5 with TRBJ1-5; D might be TRBD1 (5 bases). The CDR3 has 14 amino acids. The V gene lost 5 bases and the J gene lost 5 bases, with 13 bases spanning the gap. CDR1 is MNHEY, CDR2 SVGAGI, per germline. CDR3 sequence: CASSPVRDHQPQHF. CDR3 nucleotide sequence: TGTGCCAGCAGTCCTGTCAGGGACCATCAGCCCCAGCATTTT.

This clone was seen a handful of times. The chain joins TRBV2 to TRBJ2-1, with 12 bases identical to TRBD1. Germline V gene lookup returns CDR1 SNHLY and CDR2 FYNNEI. V was clipped by 6 bases and J by 8 bases; unmatched bases: 11. CDR3 length equals 16 residues. In DNA form, the CDR3 reads TGTGCCAGCAGCCTCCTAGGGACAGGGGGCTGGGATGAGCAGTTCTTC. As protein: CASSLLGTGGWDEQFF.

This chain links TRBV9 with TRBJ2-2; TRBD1 matches at 8 bases. Germline CDR1 and CDR2: SGDLS and YYNGEE. The CDR3 has 15 residues. V shed 1 base, J shed 6 bases, and the junction held 5 bases outside the gene matches. CDR3 bases: TGTGCCAGCAGCGTACGCGACAGGGGTTCCGGGGAGCTGTTTTTT. Translating it yields CASSVRDRGSGELFF.

The J gene is TRBJ1-2, the V gene TRBV30, with 8 positions matching TRBD1. Per germline, CDR1 GTSNPN and CDR2 SVGIG (reference sequence). V dropped 4 bases and J dropped 7; count of bases not matched to a gene: 11. CDR3 length: 14 amino acids. CDR3 protein: CAWIPLTGDRGYTF. The CDR3 DNA follows: TGTGCCTGGATTCCCTTGACAGGGGATCGTGGCTACACCTTC.

This CDR3 is CASSLVEGAGNTIYF. CDR3 bases: TGCGCCAGCAGCTTGGTAGAGGGGGCTGGAAACACCATATATTTT. V usage is TRBV5-1 and J usage is TRBJ1-3, with a possible D match to TRBD1 (6 bases). The CDR3 loop spans 15 amino acids. Germline CDR1 is SGHRS and CDR2 is YFSETQ. Deletions cut 0 bases from V and 2 bases from J, with 9 bases between.

This clone turned up a few times. V and J are TRBV29-1 and TRBJ1-6; no reliable D call. V gave up 5 bases and J gave up 0 bases, with 14 bases separating them. Germline CDR1 is SQVTM and CDR2 is ANQGSEA. The CDR3 runs 16 residues. CDR3: CSVLLAGSSYNSPLHF. The CDR3 DNA reads TGCAGCGTTCTTTTGGCGGGTAGCTCCTATAATTCACCCCTCCACTTT.

V gene TRBV7-2 combines with J gene TRBJ2-1; 10 bases are shared with TRBD2. The CDR3 has 17 residues. Looked up from germline, CDR1 is SGHTA and CDR2 is FQGNSA. The ends lost 5 bases at V and 2 bases at J; junction bases unmatched: 9. The CDR3 sequence is CASSPPGLAVTYNEQFF. The CDR3 DNA is TGTGCCAGCAGCCCACCCGGACTAGCGGTTACCTACAATGAGCAGTTCTTC.